The 27 T cell receptor beta chains presented below share a single source sample, sequenced in a study of identical twins. TCRdb fed the 5' RACE reads into MiXCR, producing one record per CDR3 protein. The table shows more than 400,000 distinct CDR3 sequences, with roughly 15% occurring only once. This sample also belongs to another study, concerning yellow fever vaccine responses in identical twins.

Material: CD4+ T cells sorted from blood. The receptors were gathered from a woman younger than 35 in good health.

The chain employs TRBV12-3 or TRBV12-4 and TRBJ2-5; D possibly corresponds to TRBD2 (6 bases). This CDR3 comprises 15 residues. V shed 2 bases and J shed 1 base, with 11 bases lying between them. The CDR3 bases are TGTGCCAGCAGTTTACGCAGCGGGCCCCAAGAGACCCAGTACTTC. Encoded protein: CASSLRSGPQETQYF.

J is TRBJ2-2 and V is TRBV25-1; D might be TRBD1 (5 bases). Germline-derived CDR1 and CDR2 are MGHDK and SYGVNS. V was clipped by 3 bases and J by 1 base, with 6 bases between them. The CDR3 loop spans 14 amino acids. CDR3 amino acids: CASSDGQNTGELFF. As DNA, the CDR3 is TGTGCCAGCAGTGACGGACAGAACACCGGGGAGCTGTTTTTT.

CDR3 sequence (DNA): TGTGCCAGCAGTTACGTACAGGGGGCGATCACCGGGGAGCTGTTTTTT. This translates into CASSYVQGAITGELFF. The chain uses TRBV6-2 or TRBV6-3 and TRBJ2-2, with 9 bases that match TRBD1. This CDR3 has 16 amino acids. From germline, CDR1 is MNHEY and CDR2 SVGEGT. The trim removed 2 bases at V and 4 bases at J, leaving 5 bases unmatched.

This clonotype was detected ten times or more. The chain employs TRBV15 and TRBJ1-1; 7 bases map to TRBD1. Trimming at V came to 3 bases and at J to 1 base, leaving 11 bases not matched to a gene. Per the germline V gene, CDR1 is LNHNV and CDR2 is YYDKDF (reference sequence). The length of the CDR3 is 17 residues. The CDR3 loop is CATSSRPRTGGNTEAFF. CDR3 coding DNA: TGTGCCACCAGCAGCCGACCCAGGACAGGAGGGAACACTGAAGCTTTCTTT.

J is TRBJ2-2 and V is TRBV6-6, with no clear D. The CDR3 spans 13 residues. Trimming removed 9 bases at V and 7 bases at J, with 15 bases between. Germline-derived CDR1 and CDR2 are MNHNY and SVGAGI (reference sequence). CDR3 in DNA: TGTGCCAGTAAGGGTAGGAGTATCGGGGAGCTGTTTTTT. Translating it yields CASKGRSIGELFF.

This clonotype turned up a few times. The chain uses TRBV10-3 and TRBJ2-5, with 10 positions matching TRBD2. The CDR3 runs to 15 residues. Germline V lookup: CDR1 ENHRY, CDR2 SYGVKD. V lost 4 bases to trimming and J lost 2 bases; unmatched junction nucleotides: 4. The CDR3 nucleotides are TGTGCCATCAGTGTTGTAGCGGGGGGACAAGAGACCCAGTACTTC. Amino acids: CAISVVAGGQETQYF.

In this sample, this clonotype turned up a few times. This sequence joins TRBV29-1 and TRBJ2-1; a possible D gene is TRBD2 (5 bases). Germline CDR1 reads SQVTM; CDR2 reads ANQGSEA. Trimming took off 5 bases at V and 1 base at J, with 15 bases between the two ends. This CDR3 is 15 amino acids long. The CDR3 loop is CSVQLSGLSYNEQFF. CDR3 nucleotides: TGCAGCGTTCAGCTCAGCGGTCTTTCCTACAATGAGCAGTTCTTC.

For the CDR3, the DNA is TGTGCCAGTACGACAGGGTTGGGATCCAATGAGCAGTTCTTC. Its translation: CASTTGLGSNEQFF. The rearrangement links TRBV19 to TRBJ2-1, with 7 bases fitting TRBD1. V shed 7 bases and J 6 bases; nucleotides not matched to a gene: 9. Germline V gene lookup returns CDR1 LNHDA and CDR2 SQIVND (reference sequence). The CDR3 length is 14 residues.

This clonotype was observed a handful of times. The CDR3: CASSLAWASGNSETQYF. The CDR3 DNA is TGCGCCAGCAGCTTGGCCTGGGCTAGCGGGAATTCGGAGACCCAGTACTTC. This chain joins TRBV5-1 and TRBJ2-5; TRBD2 matches at 9 bases. Germline lookup yields CDR1 SGHRS and CDR2 YFSETQ. V was pared by 0 bases and J by 5 bases, with 11 bases of the junction left unmatched. This CDR3 is 17 amino acids long.

This clonotype was seen repeatedly, ten times or more. The genes are TRBV10-3 and TRBJ2-1; tentatively, D is TRBD1 (5 bases). Trimming pared 4 bases from V and 5 bases from J, leaving 6 bases between. CDR1 is ENHRY and CDR2 is SYGVKD in the germline V gene. This CDR3 is 12 amino acids long. For the CDR3, the DNA is TGTGCCATCAGTGGACAGAACAATGAGCAGTTCTTC. This encodes CAISGQNNEQFF.

The rearrangement links TRBV12-3 or TRBV12-4 to TRBJ2-7; TRBD1 aligns across 8 bases. CDR3 length: 18 residues. The CDR3 loop reads CTSSSPNSTGVSSYEQYV. In DNA, the CDR3 is TGTACCAGCAGTTCACCCAACTCGACAGGGGTGAGCTCCTACGAGCAGTACGTC.

This clonotype was seen a few times. CDR3 bases: TGTGCCATTCGGGGCGGCCCCCTTAACACCGGGGAGCTGTTTTTT. It translates to CAIRGGPLNTGELFF. The chain joins TRBV12-3 or TRBV12-4 to TRBJ2-2; tentatively, D is TRBD1 or TRBD2 (5 bases each). This CDR3 comprises 15 residues. The V gene lost 10 bases and the J gene lost 2 bases, with 17 bases spanning the gap.

V is TRBV7-2 and J is TRBJ2-5; D is possibly TRBD1 or TRBD2 (6 bases each). The germline V and J ends were trimmed by 1 base and 1 base, with 13 bases remaining between them. The CDR3 consists of 16 residues. Per germline, CDR1 SGHTA and CDR2 FQGNSA. In DNA form, the CDR3 reads TGTGCCAGCAGCTTAGTTTCGGGGGCCTTCCAAGAGACCCAGTACTTC. Translating it yields CASSLVSGAFQETQYF. The full variable domain, in which reference TRBV7-2 and TRBJ2-5 provide the parts outside the CDR3, is GAGVSQSPSNKVTEKGKDVELRCDPISGHTALYWYRQSLGQGLEFLIYFQGNSAPDKSGLPSDRFSAERTGGSVSTLTIQRTQQEDSAVYLCASSLVSGAFQETQYFGPGTRLLVL.

The J gene is TRBJ1-2, the V gene TRBV27; D ambiguous. V lost 4 bases and J 5 bases, leaving 17 bases between the germline ends. Germline loops: CDR1 MNHEY, CDR2 SMNVEV (reference sequence). The CDR3 sequence is 15 residues long. Here the CDR3 DNA reads TGTGCCAGCAGTTCCCGCCACACGGAAGGGTATGGCTACACCTTC. It codes for CASSSRHTEGYGYTF.

This clonotype was picked up many times. The J gene is TRBJ2-1, the V gene TRBV12-3 or TRBV12-4; possible D gene TRBD2, 7 bases. V lost 3 bases, J lost 6 bases, and 12 bases lay in between. The CDR3 is made up of 14 amino acids. Here the CDR3 DNA reads TGTGCCAGCAGTTTTCCTCGGGGGGCCAATGAGCAGTTCTTC. Protein product: CASSFPRGANEQFF.

Ten or more counts support this clonotype. The CDR3 reads CASSQAGRTLADTQYF. CDR3 bases: TGCGCCAGCAGCCAAGCGGGCAGAACTCTGGCAGATACGCAGTATTTT. This rearrangement joins TRBV4-1 to TRBJ2-3; D call uncertain. The CDR3 runs to 16 residues. V shed 1 base and J shed 4 bases, with 15 bases lying between them. Germline V gene lookup returns CDR1 MGHRA and CDR2 YSYEKL.

The chain recombines TRBV5-1 with TRBJ2-7; 9 nucleotides match TRBD2. The CDR3 is 16 residues long. V dropped 0 bases and J dropped 1; count of bases not matched to a gene: 5. The germline CDR1 and CDR2 sequences are SGHRS and YFSETQ. CDR3 nucleotide sequence: TGCGCCAGCAGCTTGGCCAGACTAGCGGCATCCTACGAGCAGTACTTC. Translating gives CASSLARLAASYEQYF.

There are a few counts of this clonotype. This chain links TRBV6-1 with TRBJ1-5; the D is unclear. From germline, CDR1 is MNHNS and CDR2 SASEGT. The CDR3 is made up of 12 amino acids. V gave up 7 bases and J gave up 2 bases, with 6 bases separating them. CDR3 in amino acids: CASTRGNQPQHF. DNA for the CDR3: TGTGCCAGCACTAGAGGCAATCAGCCCCAGCATTTT.

The V call is TRBV25-1, the J call TRBJ1-2; D unclear. Trimming shortened V by 2 bases and J by 7 bases, and 5 bases separated the two germline ends. The CDR3 spans 11 residues. Germline-derived CDR1 and CDR2 are MGHDK and SYGVNS. The CDR3: CASSESIGYTF. Written as DNA, the CDR3 is TGTGCCAGCAGTGAAAGCATTGGCTACACCTTC.

This clonotype came up a few times. V usage is TRBV20-1 and J usage is TRBJ2-1; 13 positions agree with TRBD2. This CDR3 region has 14 residues. Germline trimming cut 0 bases from V and 13 bases from J; bases unmatched to any gene: 6. Germline V gene data show CDR1 as DFQATT and CDR2 as SNEGSKA (reference sequence). In DNA form, the CDR3 reads TGCAGTGCTAGAGATCGGACTAGCGGGGGACCTCAGTTCTTC. Its translation: CSARDRTSGGPQFF.

The table lists this clonotype with many counts. The V call is TRBV6-1, the J call TRBJ1-4; no clear D. The length of the CDR3 is 14 residues. Germline CDR1 and CDR2: MNHNS and SASEGT. The germline V and J ends were trimmed by 5 bases and 7 bases, with 14 bases remaining between them. CDR3 in DNA: TGTGCCAGCAGTCCGGGATACGCTGGTGAAAAACTGTTTTTT. Its translation: CASSPGYAGEKLFF.

The V gene is TRBV12-3 or TRBV12-4, the J gene TRBJ2-7; D is perhaps TRBD1 or TRBD2 (5 bases each). V lost 7 bases to trimming and J lost 2 bases, with 18 bases between them. The CDR3 totals 15 residues. Here the CDR3 DNA reads TGTGCCAGCAATTTTGGGACCCAGGCGCCCTACGAGCAGTACTTC. Translating gives CASNFGTQAPYEQYF.

This clonotype was recorded a few times. The chain uses TRBV24-1 and TRBJ2-3, with 10 bases lining up with TRBD1. The CDR3 totals 18 residues. Germline V CDR1 and CDR2: KGHDR, SFDVKD. Trimming took 3 bases from V and 3 from J; bases not matched to a gene: 11. CDR3 nucleotide sequence: TGTGCCACCAGTGATACAAGACAGGGGGCGAGAAGGACAGATACGCAGTATTTT. Protein sequence: CATSDTRQGARRTDTQYF.

This clonotype was counted at least ten times. This chain links TRBV12-3 or TRBV12-4 with TRBJ1-2; D uncertain. This CDR3 region has 11 residues. Trimming removed 6 bases at V and 2 bases at J, with 4 bases between. The CDR3 coding sequence is TGTGCCAGCAGCCCCAACTATGGCTACACCTTC. This translates into CASSPNYGYTF.

This clonotype has more than one count but fewer than ten. The rearrangement joins TRBV5-5 to TRBJ1-1; the D is unclear. Germline V gene lookup returns CDR1 SGHKS and CDR2 YYEKEE (reference sequence). Trimming cost V 4 bases and J 11 bases, with 9 bases left between them. The CDR3 has 10 residues. CDR3 bases: TGTGCCAGCAGCCCTATTGGCGCTTTCTTT. Translated, it gives CASSPIGAFF.

The chain combines TRBV5-1 with TRBJ2-1; 10 bases agree with TRBD2. V gave up 1 base and J gave up 9 bases; unmatched junction bases: 10. CDR3 length: 16 amino acids. The germline V gene encodes CDR1 SGHRS and CDR2 YFSETQ. Here the CDR3 reads CASSLIPELAGSEQFF. CDR3 DNA: TGCGCCAGCAGCTTGATTCCGGAACTAGCGGGGTCTGAGCAGTTCTTC.

This clonotype was recorded a few times. The rearrangement links TRBV3-1 to TRBJ1-5, with D maybe TRBD1 (6 bases). Germline lookup yields CDR1 LGHDT and CDR2 YNNKEL (reference sequence). The CDR3 length is 17 residues. V lost 1 base and J lost 4, with 17 bases in between. This chain's CDR3 is CASSQGMGGRGNQPQHF. As DNA, the CDR3 is TGTGCCAGCAGCCAAGGAATGGGGGGCCGGGGGAATCAGCCCCAGCATTTT.